This is a list of T cell receptor beta chains from one sample in a study of cytomegalovirus exposure and HLA in healthy donors. The repertoire was sequenced with immunoSEQ multiplex PCR; TCRdb's copy has only in-frame clones and lacks some. The sample records 75,000 to 90,000 clones, 72% being singletons. Sequenced: PBMCs. The receptors were sampled from a woman in her forties in good health and CMV-seropositive. Each CDR3 is given with its conserved first and last residue. The D gene is left open where the match is weak. Some rows mark clone size as missing; the rest say once, few, many or name a class of expanded clone.

v_call,clone_size,d_call,j_call,cdr3_nt,cdr3_aa
TRBV6-5,.,TRBD1,TRBJ1-5,TGTGCCAGCCATTCCGGGACAGATAATCAGCCCCAGCATTTT,CASHSGTDNQPQHF
TRBV13,.,.,TRBJ1-3,TGTGCCAGCAGCTCCCGGGATGCAGGAAACACCATATATTTT,CASSSRDAGNTIYF
TRBV28,few,.,TRBJ1-5,TGTGCCAGCATGAGACTCAAAGGCAGCAATCAGCCCCAGCATTTT,CASMRLKGSNQPQHF
TRBV19,.,.,TRBJ1-1,TGTGCCAGTACCTTAACAGAGATGAACACTGAAGCTTTCTTT,CASTLTEMNTEAFF
TRBV7-8,.,.,TRBJ1-6,TGTGCCAGCAGCCTACAGGGTGGATCACCCCTCCACTTT,CASSLQGGSPLHF
TRBV9,.,.,TRBJ1-6,TGTGCCAGCAGCGATACAGGGAATTCACCCCTCCACTTT,CASSDTGNSPLHF
TRBV10-3,.,TRBD1,TRBJ1-1,TGTGCCTCAAAACCGGGACAGGGGAACACTGAAGCTTTCTTT,CASKPGQGNTEAFF
TRBV19,once,.,TRBJ2-3,TGTGCCTGCTCGGATGGGCGGGGAAATCCAGATACGCAGTATTTT,CACSDGRGNPDTQYF
TRBV4-3,few,.,TRBJ1-2,TGCGCCAGCAGCCAAGATCTGGTGGAGGATCTAGGCTACACCTTC,CASSQDLVEDLGYTF
TRBV5-8,.,TRBD1,TRBJ2-1,TGTGCCAGCAGCCCGGACGGGACAGCGAACAATGAGCAGTTCTTC,CASSPDGTANNEQFF
TRBV30,.,TRBD1,TRBJ1-1,TGTGCCTGGAGTGTAATCTGGGGACAGGGAAGCACTGAAGCTTTCTTT,CAWSVIWGQGSTEAFF
TRBV27,.,.,TRBJ2-7,TGTGCCAGCAGTTTACGGGGGAGTTACGAGCAGTACTTC,CASSLRGSYEQYF
TRBV5-1,.,.,TRBJ1-1,TGCGCCAGCAGCTTGGTGACAGGGAACACTGAAGCTTTCTTT,CASSLVTGNTEAFF
TRBV10-3,many,.,TRBJ1-1,TGTGCCATCGGAGGGATCGGAGAGATCACTGAAGCTTTCTTT,CAIGGIGEITEAFF
TRBV7-8,.,TRBD1,TRBJ1-5,TGTGCCAGCAGCCCCGACAGGGGTAGGCATCAGCCCCAGCATTTT,CASSPDRGRHQPQHF
TRBV29-1,.,TRBD1,TRBJ2-3,TGCAGCGTTGTAGTACAGGGGGTCGGAGATACGCAGTATTTT,CSVVVQGVGDTQYF
TRBV7-9,.,.,TRBJ2-1,TGTGCCAGCAGCCCCCTGAGGGCCAATGAGCAGTTCTTC,CASSPLRANEQFF
TRBV28,once,.,TRBJ2-7,TGTGCCACGAACTTTCACCAGGGTGCCTACGAGCAGTACTTC,CATNFHQGAYEQYF
TRBV5-1,.,TRBD2,TRBJ2-5,TGCGCCAGCAGCTTGGAGACTAGCGGGAAAGAGACCCAGTACTTC,CASSLETSGKETQYF
TRBV19,once,.,TRBJ2-1,TGTGCCAGTAGGCCTAGAGCTAGTGATGAGCAGTTCTTC,CASRPRASDEQFF
TRBV25-1,.,.,TRBJ2-1,TGTGCCAGCAGTGCCGATTTGAGGAATGAGCAGTTCTTC,CASSADLRNEQFF
TRBV18,.,TRBD1,TRBJ2-3,TGTGCCAGCTCACCTGAAGGGGCAGGGGGAACAGATACGCAGTATTTT,CASSPEGAGGTDTQYF
TRBV9,.,.,TRBJ1-2,TGTGCCAGCAGCGTAGAGGAGGGGCCATTCTATGGCTACACCTTC,CASSVEEGPFYGYTF
TRBV2,.,TRBD1,TRBJ1-2,TGTGCCAGCACAGGGACAGGGGGCACGCTAAACTATGGCTACACCTTC,CASTGTGGTLNYGYTF
TRBV19,.,.,TRBJ2-5,TGTGCCAGTAGCAGGGAAATGTTTAAAGAGACCCAGTACTTC,CASSREMFKETQYF
TRBV5-1,.,TRBD2,TRBJ2-3,TGCGCCAGCAGTCCGGGACTAGCAGTTGATACGCAGTATTTT,CASSPGLAVDTQYF
TRBV11-3,.,.,TRBJ2-7,TGTGCCAGCAGCTTAGGATTCTCTGGGCGAAGAATCTTC,CASSLGFSGRRIF
TRBV5-1,.,.,TRBJ1-1,TGCGCCAGCAGCCAGACGACAGGGAACACTGAAGCTTTCTTT,CASSQTTGNTEAFF
TRBV7-9,.,.,TRBJ1-6,TGTGCCAGCAGCCAAACCGGACCTCAGGGTTCACCCCTCCACTTT,CASSQTGPQGSPLHF
TRBV15,.,TRBD1,TRBJ2-1,TGTGCCACCTCCCTAGGGACAGTGACCGGCAATGAGCAGTTCTTC,CATSLGTVTGNEQFF
TRBV11-2,.,TRBD2,TRBJ2-5,TGTGCCAGCAGCTTTAGCGGGGGGGCCGGGGAGACCCAGTACTTC,CASSFSGGAGETQYF
TRBV5-6,.,.,TRBJ2-3,TGTGCCAGCAGCTTGAGACAGGTTGGTACAGATACGCAGTATTTT,CASSLRQVGTDTQYF
TRBV30,.,TRBD2,TRBJ2-5,TGTGCCTGGAGTCAAATCCTATACGGGGGGGGCGGAGAGACCCAGTACTTC,CAWSQILYGGGGETQYF
TRBV6-6,.,.,TRBJ2-7,TGTGCCAGCAGTCAATCCAGGGGTTCCTACGAGCAGTACTTC,CASSQSRGSYEQYF
TRBV11-2,medium-sized,.,TRBJ1-3,TGTGCCAGCAGCTCAAGACTAACCGAAGGAAACACCATATATTTT,CASSSRLTEGNTIYF
TRBV18,.,.,TRBJ1-3,TGTGCCAGCTCACCAACGTATTCCCAGTCGTTAAGTGGAAACACCATATATTTT,CASSPTYSQSLSGNTIYF
TRBV9,.,TRBD1,TRBJ1-2,TGTGCCAGCAGGGGAGGACAGGGTTCCTTAAGTGGCTACACCTTC,CASRGGQGSLSGYTF
TRBV30,few,.,TRBJ2-5,TGTGCCTGGAGTGCCCTTGAGGTAGCGGTAAGGGAGACCCAGTACTTC,CAWSALEVAVRETQYF
TRBV30,.,.,TRBJ1-4,TGTGCCTGGACAGTTAATGAAAAACTGTTTTTT,CAWTVNEKLFF
TRBV7-2,.,.,TRBJ1-2,TGTGCCAGCAGCTCACTGACGGGGGGCTACACCTTC,CASSSLTGGYTF
TRBV7-6,.,TRBD1,TRBJ2-7,TGTGCCAGCAGCTTAGGGACAGGACCCTCCTACGAGCAGTACTTC,CASSLGTGPSYEQYF
TRBV2,.,.,TRBJ1-1,TGTGCCAGCAGTGGGGGCGGGACGACTGAAGCTTTCTTT,CASSGGGTTEAFF
TRBV28,.,TRBD1,TRBJ2-3,TGTGCCAGCAGAACTGACAGGGATAATCCCACAGATACGCAGTATTTT,CASRTDRDNPTDTQYF
TRBV7-2,.,TRBD1,TRBJ1-5,TGTGCCAGCAGCACCGGACAGGGGGCTACTCAGCCCCAGCATTTT,CASSTGQGATQPQHF
TRBV28,.,.,TRBJ1-5,TGTGCCAGCAGACGGACAGTAAATCAGCCCCAGCATTTT,CASRRTVNQPQHF
TRBV21-1,.,.,TRBJ1-5,TGTGCCAGCGGCACGGGACAGGGGAATTTTGGCAATCAGCCCCAGCATTTT,CASGTGQGNFGNQPQHF
TRBV6-6,.,.,TRBJ1-1,TGTGCCAGCAGTTACATGGCAAACACTGAAGCTTTCTTT,CASSYMANTEAFF
TRBV16,.,.,TRBJ1-4,TGTGCCAGCAGCCAATATACAACTAATGAAAAACTGTTTTTT,CASSQYTTNEKLFF
TRBV7-9,.,.,TRBJ1-2,TGTGCCAGCAGCTTTGCCGGATCTCGGTCGGGGGGCTACACCTTC,CASSFAGSRSGGYTF